This entry features one T cell receptor (beta chain) sequence. This specimen belongs to a study of blood T cell repertoires in COVID-19. Study information: The United States, Italy and Spain were the sources of the acute and convalescent COVID-19 samples. PBMCs, B-cell-depleted T cells, or T cells were the source of the cDNA or gDNA that made up the material.

Per the original data handling: Nucleated cell counts were estimated from reference gene primer amplification. The repertoire was sequenced with immunoSEQ multiplex PCR; TCRdb's copy has only in-frame clones and lacks some. For V, J and clone size, that table is used; D and trimming come from the DNA. The repertoire includes about 87,000 clones, around nine tenths of them detected once, and about 5% sits in the top ten. Germline CDR1 SGHDN, CDR2 FVKESK. Germline trimming cut 5 bases from V and 3 bases from J; bases unmatched to any gene: 9. The CDR3 is 16 amino acids. This TCR was sampled from a man aged 40-50 years with acute or convalescent COVID-19. V is TRBV14 and J is TRBJ1-4, with 7 bases matching TRBD1. Sample: peripheral blood. CDR3 coding DNA: TGTGCCAGCAGCGATTATCAAGGGACAGCTAATGAAAAACTGTTTTTT. It is translated as CASSDYQGTANEKLFF.